These 6 T cell receptor beta chains originate from one sample sequenced in a study of T cell responses to AZD1222 COVID-19 vaccine. Method: immunoSEQ multiplex PCR; TCRdb's copy keeps in-frame clones and lacks some. The table has some 140,000 clones, around 90% seen once; the top ten hold approximately 19%. The material sequenced was peripheral blood, taken on day 0 of AZD1222 vaccination. The receptors originated from an adult in good health.

The chain carries TRBV5-1 and TRBJ2-7, with a possible D match to TRBD2 (6 bases). V lost 2 bases and J 4 bases, leaving 16 bases between the germline ends. CDR1 is SGHRS and CDR2 is YFSETQ in the germline V gene. This CDR3 spans 15 amino acids. In nucleotides, the CDR3 is TGCGCCAGCAGCTTCCAGGGAGGCTCCCCGTACGAGCAGTACTTC. Translating it yields CASSFQGGSPYEQYF. Together with reference TRBV5-1 and TRBJ2-7, the CDR3 gives the full variable domain: KAGVTQTPRYLIKTRGQQVTLSCSPISGHRSVSWYQQTPGQGLQFLFEYFSETQRNKGNFPGRFSGRQFSNSRSEMNVSTLELGDSALYLCASSFQGGSPYEQYFGPGTRLTVT.

The genes are TRBV18 and TRBJ1-2; possible D gene TRBD1, 6 bases. Trimming cost V 3 bases and J 3 bases, with 11 bases left between them. The CDR3 contains 14 residues. Germline V gene sequence: CDR1 KGHSH, CDR2 LQKENI. CDR3 in amino acids: CASSPGDTDYGYTF. For the CDR3, the DNA is TGTGCCAGCTCACCCGGGGACACTGACTATGGCTACACCTTC.

The chain couples TRBV27 to TRBJ2-7; tentative D call: TRBD1 (6 bases). Germline loops: CDR1 MNHEY, CDR2 SMNVEV (reference sequence). The CDR3 is 14 amino acids. Deletions cut 6 bases from V and 6 bases from J, with 18 bases between. CDR3: CASRRGGLVSEQYF. The CDR3 nucleotides are TGTGCCAGCAGGAGAGGGGGTCTGGTAAGCGAGCAGTACTTC.

The genes are TRBV5-1 and TRBJ1-6, with 7 bases fitting TRBD1. J was trimmed by 7 bases and V by 3 bases; bases with no gene match: 10. The CDR3 has 16 amino acids. Germline values: CDR1 SGHRS, CDR2 YFSETQ. CDR3 nucleotides: TGCGCCAGCAGCTCCCTTAGCCGGGGACAGAATTCACCCCTCCACTTT. Protein product: CASSSLSRGQNSPLHF. Full variable domain (missing parts from reference TRBV5-1 and TRBJ1-6): KAGVTQTPRYLIKTRGQQVTLSCSPISGHRSVSWYQQTPGQGLQFLFEYFSETQRNKGNFPGRFSGRQFSNSRSEMNVSTLELGDSALYLCASSSLSRGQNSPLHFGNGTRLTVT.

The rearrangement joins TRBV18 to TRBJ1-1; no clear D gene. There are 13 residues in the CDR3. Germline V gene lookup returns CDR1 KGHSH and CDR2 LQKENI. V was cut by 1 base and J by 4 bases, with 7 bases left in between. CDR3 sequence: CASSPQGGTEAFF. Here the CDR3 DNA reads TGTGCCAGCTCACCACAGGGAGGCACTGAAGCTTTCTTT.

The rearrangement joins TRBV6-2 or TRBV6-3 to TRBJ1-5; D is perhaps TRBD1 (5 bases). Germline CDR1 is MNHEY and CDR2 is SVGEGT. V was pared by 2 bases and J by 7 bases, with 6 bases between. CDR3 length equals 12 residues. CDR3 in DNA: TGTGCCAGCAGTTACGGGGGACAGCCCCAGCATTTT. As protein: CASSYGGQPQHF.